Sequencing of this T cell receptor beta chain was carried out in a study of T cell clones after liver transplantation. Study summary: Three of the eight recipients were HCV-positive; the rest had non-autoimmune, non-viral transplant indications. Study-wide findings and caveats: Post-transplant, graft-donor-reactive CD4 TCRbeta sequences in blood dropped significantly in 5 of 8 subjects.

Some clones are missing from TCRdb's copy, which holds only in-frame ones; the method was immunoSEQ multiplex PCR. This table holds 95,000 to 130,000 clones, approximately 90% found once. Points on this clone: What it binds is not known.

Germline assignment: CDR1 LGHNA and CDR2 YNFKEQ. There are 16 residues in the CDR3. After removal of 0 bases from V and 5 bases from J, the junction contained 8 bases not matched to a gene. This clonotype was sampled from a human patient who received a liver transplant. Some T cells may have originated in the graft donor. Sample: CD4+ T cells from blood, taken 12 months after liver transplant. The chain has TRBV4-2 and TRBJ2-3, with 7 bases fitting TRBD2. The CDR3 nucleotides read TGTGCCAGCAGCCAAGATGTGGGAGGGCCAGTAGATACGCAGTATTTT. The encoded protein is CASSQDVGGPVDTQYF.